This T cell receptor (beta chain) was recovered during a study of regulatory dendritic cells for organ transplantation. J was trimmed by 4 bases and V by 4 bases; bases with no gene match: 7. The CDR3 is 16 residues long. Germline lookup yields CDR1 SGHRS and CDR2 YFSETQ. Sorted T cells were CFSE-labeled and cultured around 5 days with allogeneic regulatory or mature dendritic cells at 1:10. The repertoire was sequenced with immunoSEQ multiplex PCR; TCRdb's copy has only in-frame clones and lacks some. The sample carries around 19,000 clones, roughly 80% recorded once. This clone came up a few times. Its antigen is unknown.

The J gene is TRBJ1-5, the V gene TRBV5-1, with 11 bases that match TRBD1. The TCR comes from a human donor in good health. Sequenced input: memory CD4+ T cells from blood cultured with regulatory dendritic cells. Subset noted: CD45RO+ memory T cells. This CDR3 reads CASSPGTGGPNQPQHF. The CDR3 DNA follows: TGCGCCAGCAGCCCGGGGACAGGGGGGCCGAATCAGCCCCAGCATTTT.